The 8 T cell receptor beta chains below all came from one sample that was sequenced in a study of T cell responses to AZD1222 COVID-19 vaccine. Produced via immunoSEQ multiplex PCR; TCRdb's table is partial and in-frame only. The sample has approximately 170,000 clones; 85% to 95% are singletons. This material consisted of peripheral blood, taken 28 days after the second AZD1222 dose. These TCRs come from an adult who received the AZD1222 COVID-19 vaccine.

The sample holds one count of this clone. V usage is TRBV2 and J usage is TRBJ2-4, with 7 positions matching TRBD2. The V gene end was trimmed by 6 bases and the J gene end by 4 bases; junction bases not matched to a gene: 9. CDR1 and CDR2 from the germline V gene are SNHLY and FYNNEI. This CDR3 contains 15 residues. This CDR3 is CASRDGGEGKNIQYF. Here the CDR3 DNA reads TGTGCCAGCAGAGACGGAGGGGAGGGGAAAAACATTCAGTACTTC.

The genes are TRBV7-3 and TRBJ2-1; 9 bases are shared with TRBD2. Per the germline V gene, CDR1 is SGHTA and CDR2 is FQGTGA. The CDR3 sequence is 16 residues long. The V and J ends lost 5 bases and 3 bases, in that order; junction bases with no gene match: 8. The DNA of the CDR3 is TGTGCCAGCAGCGCGTACGGGACTAGCAACTACAATGAGCAGTTCTTC. Protein sequence: CASSAYGTSNYNEQFF.

V and J are TRBV7-2 and TRBJ2-5; TRBD2 matches at 8 bases. J gave up 5 bases and V 5 bases, and 7 bases lay outside the gene matches. CDR1 is SGHTA and CDR2 is FQGNSA in the germline V gene. The CDR3 totals 14 residues. The CDR3 loop reads CASSPGLGAETQYF. Written as DNA, the CDR3 is TGTGCCAGCAGCCCGGGACTAGGGGCGGAGACCCAGTACTTC.

The rearrangement links TRBV7-8 to TRBJ1-4, with a weak D call TRBD1 (6 bases). This CDR3 is 18 amino acids long. Trimming stripped 2 bases from V and 0 bases from J, with 16 bases between. In germline, CDR1 is SGHVS, CDR2 FQNEAQ. CDR3 loop: CASSLKSGGAPTNEKLFF. Here the CDR3 DNA reads TGTGCCAGCAGCTTAAAGTCCGGGGGGGCCCCAACTAATGAAAAACTGTTTTTT.

The chain is built from TRBV4-1 and TRBJ2-1; 13 positions agree with TRBD2. Trimming removed 4 bases from V and 8 bases from J; junction bases left unmatched: 11. The CDR3 is made up of 17 amino acids. Germline CDR1 is MGHRA and CDR2 is YSYEKL. The CDR3 DNA follows: TGCGCCAGCAGCCCGGGACGTTGGACTAGCGGGAGCGATGAGCAGTTCTTC. This encodes CASSPGRWTSGSDEQFF.

This clone was recorded only once. This chain joins TRBV19 and TRBJ1-5, with a possible D match to TRBD1 (6 bases). The CDR3 consists of 15 residues. V shed 10 bases and J shed 5 bases, with 21 bases lying between them. Germline lookup yields CDR1 LNHDA and CDR2 SQIVND (reference sequence). The CDR3 reads CAIKKGGTAHQPQHF. CDR3 DNA sequence: TGTGCCATTAAAAAGGGGGGGACGGCTCATCAGCCCCAGCATTTT.

The V call is TRBV28, the J call TRBJ2-7; 10 nucleotides agree with TRBD2. CDR3 length: 16 amino acids. Trimming removed 4 bases from V and 3 bases from J; junction bases left unmatched: 9. Germline CDR1 MDHEN, CDR2 SYDVKM. The CDR3 DNA sequence: TGTGCCAGCAGTTCCCCGGGTCTAGCGGGAGACTACGAGCAGTACTTC. It encodes CASSSPGLAGDYEQYF.

The V call is TRBV4-1, the J call TRBJ1-2; TRBD1 agrees at 7 bases. From germline, CDR1 is MGHRA and CDR2 YSYEKL. This CDR3 is built from 14 residues. Germline trimming cut 2 bases from V and 8 bases from J; bases unmatched to any gene: 8. The CDR3 sequence is CASSQQDRVGGYTF. CDR3 sequence (DNA): TGCGCCAGCAGCCAACAAGACAGGGTCGGCGGCTACACCTTC.